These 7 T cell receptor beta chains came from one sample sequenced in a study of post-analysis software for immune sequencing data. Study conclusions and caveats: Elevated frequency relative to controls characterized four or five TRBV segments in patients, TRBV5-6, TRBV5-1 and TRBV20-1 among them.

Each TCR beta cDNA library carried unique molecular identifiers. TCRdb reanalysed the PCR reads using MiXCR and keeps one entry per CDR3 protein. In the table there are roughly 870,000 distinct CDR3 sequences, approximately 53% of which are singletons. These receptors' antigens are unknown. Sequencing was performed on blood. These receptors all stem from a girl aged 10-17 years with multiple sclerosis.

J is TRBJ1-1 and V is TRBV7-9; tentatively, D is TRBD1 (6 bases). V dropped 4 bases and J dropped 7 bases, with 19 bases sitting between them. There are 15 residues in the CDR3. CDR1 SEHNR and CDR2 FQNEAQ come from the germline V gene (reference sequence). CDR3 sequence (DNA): TGTGCCAGCAGCTCATGGACAGAAGAACCCTTTGAAGCTTTCTTT. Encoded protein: CASSSWTEEPFEAFF.

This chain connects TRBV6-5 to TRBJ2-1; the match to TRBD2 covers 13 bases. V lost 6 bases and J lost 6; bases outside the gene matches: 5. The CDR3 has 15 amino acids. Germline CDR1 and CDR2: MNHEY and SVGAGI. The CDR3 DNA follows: TGTGCCAGCAGCCCCGGGACTAGCGGGGTCAATGAGCAGTTCTTC. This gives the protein CASSPGTSGVNEQFF.

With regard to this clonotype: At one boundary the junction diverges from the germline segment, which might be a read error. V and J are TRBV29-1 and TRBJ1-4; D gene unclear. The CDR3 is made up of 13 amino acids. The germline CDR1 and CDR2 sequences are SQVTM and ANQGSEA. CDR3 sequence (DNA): TGCAGCGTTAACACCGCAACTAGTGAAAAACTGTTTTTT. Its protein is CSVNTATSEKLFF.

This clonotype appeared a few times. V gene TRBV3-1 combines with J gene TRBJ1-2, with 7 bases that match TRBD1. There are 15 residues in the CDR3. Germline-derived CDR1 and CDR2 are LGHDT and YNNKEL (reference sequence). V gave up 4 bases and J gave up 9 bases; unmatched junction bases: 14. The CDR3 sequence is CASSPRPEGALSYTF. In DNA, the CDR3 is TGTGCCAGCAGCCCCCGTCCCGAGGGGGCCCTGAGCTACACCTTC.

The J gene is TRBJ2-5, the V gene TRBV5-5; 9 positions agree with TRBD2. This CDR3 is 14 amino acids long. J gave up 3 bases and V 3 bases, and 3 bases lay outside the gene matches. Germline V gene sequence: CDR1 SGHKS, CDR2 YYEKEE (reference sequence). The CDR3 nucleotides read TGTGCCAGCAGCTCGACTAGCGGAAAAGAGACCCAGTACTTC. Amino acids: CASSSTSGKETQYF.

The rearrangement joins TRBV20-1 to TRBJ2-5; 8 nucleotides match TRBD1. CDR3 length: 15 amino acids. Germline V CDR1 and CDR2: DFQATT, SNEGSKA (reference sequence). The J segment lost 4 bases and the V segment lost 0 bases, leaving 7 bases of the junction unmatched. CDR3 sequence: CSARDPRTGRETQYF. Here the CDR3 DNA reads TGCAGTGCTAGAGATCCTCGGACAGGGCGAGAGACCCAGTACTTC.

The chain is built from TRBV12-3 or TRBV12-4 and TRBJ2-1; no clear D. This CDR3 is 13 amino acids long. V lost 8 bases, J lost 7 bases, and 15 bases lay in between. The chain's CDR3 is CASDLWGTNEQFF. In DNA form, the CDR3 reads TGTGCCAGCGACTTATGGGGAACTAATGAGCAGTTCTTC.